This T cell receptor (beta chain) originates from a study of identical twins. Study-wide findings and caveats: While abundant cord blood beta clonotypes carried fewer insertions, memory repertoires showed no such pattern.

Template switching (which added a universal primer site) was used, and cDNA carried unique molecular identifiers. TCRdb recomputed calls from the 5' RACE reads with MiXCR, one row per CDR3 protein. This repertoire shows some 1,700,000 distinct CDR3 sequences, about 31% found once; its top ten account for about 0.27%. In this sample, this clonotype turned up a few times. Its antigen remains unknown. The length of the CDR3 is 15 residues. Germline V lookup: CDR1 SGHTA, CDR2 FQGNSA. The germline V and J ends were trimmed by 2 bases and 7 bases, with 15 bases remaining between them. The sequencing sample was made of cord blood. The sequence derives from a newborn girl in good health. The chain has TRBV7-2 and TRBJ2-1; possibly TRBD2 for D (7 bases). The CDR3 loop reads CASSLNGGPENEQFF. CDR3 bases: TGTGCCAGCAGCTTAAACGGGGGGCCGGAAAATGAGCAGTTCTTC. Together with reference TRBV7-2 and TRBJ2-1, the CDR3 gives the full variable domain: GAGVSQSPSNKVTEKGKDVELRCDPISGHTALYWYRQSLGQGLEFLIYFQGNSAPDKSGLPSDRFSAERTGGSVSTLTIQRTQQEDSAVYLCASSLNGGPENEQFFGPGTRLTVL.